The 16 T cell receptor beta chains below were found in one sample sequenced in a study of blood T cell repertoires in COVID-19 (dated by TCRdb to the early 2020s). Library preparation employed the immunoSEQ multiplex PCR assay. The table was pulled from immuneACCESS by TCRdb, which kept in-frame rearrangements only. Such tables lose some clones; where checked, under half of the loss comes from unresolved V genes, and the rest has no known cause. Here the sample has around 320,000 clones; roughly 86% occur a single time. The ten largest clones take up approximately 12% of the sample. Sequencing used peripheral blood. These receptors came from a woman aged 30 to 39 with COVID-19, enrolled during active disease.

The rearrangement uses TRBV3-1 (or the pseudogene TRBV3-2) and TRBJ2-1; 10 bases map to TRBD2. With 4 bases clipped from V and 15 bases from J, the junction kept 9 bases outside the gene matches. Per the germline V gene, CDR1 is LGHDT and CDR2 is YNNKEL (reference sequence). The CDR3 loop spans 13 amino acids. This CDR3 reads CASSPTPTSGPFF. DNA of the CDR3: TGTGCCAGCAGCCCCACACCGACTAGCGGGCCGTTCTTC.

This chain links TRBV2 with TRBJ1-4; D perhaps matches TRBD1 (6 bases). Germline CDR1 is SNHLY and CDR2 is FYNNEI. V was shortened by 8 bases and J by 2 bases, with 12 bases between the two germline ends. This CDR3 spans 14 amino acids. The CDR3 reads CASFTGWTNEKLFF. In nucleotides, the CDR3 is TGTGCCAGCTTTACAGGGTGGACTAATGAAAAACTGTTTTTT.

In its sample, this clone was seen once. V is TRBV6-5 and J is TRBJ1-6; D is possibly TRBD1 (5 bases). From germline, CDR1 is MNHEY and CDR2 SVGAGI. V lost 0 bases and J 3 bases, leaving 9 bases between the germline ends. The CDR3 totals 16 residues. Written as DNA, the CDR3 is TGTGCCAGCAGTTACTCCTCCAGGGTCTATAATTCACCCCTCCACTTT. Residues: CASSYSSRVYNSPLHF.

The V and J genes are TRBV7-6 and TRBJ1-6; 8 bases map to TRBD1. V shed 3 bases, J shed 11 bases, and the junction held 6 bases outside the gene matches. CDR1 and CDR2 from the germline V gene are SGHVS and FNYEAQ. The length of the CDR3 is 14 residues. CDR3 residues: CASSLRDRTTPLHF. The CDR3, as DNA: TGTGCCAGCAGCTTGCGGGACAGGACAACACCCCTCCACTTT. Full variable domain (remainder filled in from reference TRBV7-6 and TRBJ1-6): GAGVSQSPRYKVTKRGQDVALRCDPISGHVSLYWYRQALGQGPEFLTYFNYEAQQDKSGLPNDRFSAERPEGSISTLTIQRTEQRDSAMYRCASSLRDRTTPLHFGNGTRLTVT.

This sequence joins TRBV28 and TRBJ1-2, with TRBD1 identical over 10 bases. The germline V gene has CDR1 MDHEN and CDR2 SYDVKM. This CDR3 is 19 amino acids long. With 2 bases clipped from V and 2 bases from J, the junction kept 14 bases outside the gene matches. CDR3 residues: CASSLGRAETGGRNYGYTF. CDR3 DNA sequence: TGTGCCAGCAGTTTAGGTAGAGCGGAGACAGGGGGCAGGAACTATGGCTACACCTTC.

The rearrangement links TRBV29-1 to TRBJ2-7; the D gene is possibly TRBD1 (5 bases). Germline CDR1 reads SQVTM; CDR2 reads ANQGSEA. V lost 6 bases and J lost 6, with 12 bases in between. This CDR3 has 11 amino acids. Here the CDR3 reads CSVVVGVEQYF. In DNA form, the CDR3 reads TGCAGCGTAGTAGTAGGGGTCGAGCAGTACTTC.

The chain carries TRBV5-4 and TRBJ1-6; 8 bases agree with TRBD1. Per the germline V gene, CDR1 is SGHNT and CDR2 is YYREEE (reference sequence). V lost 4 bases, J lost 9 bases, and 9 bases stayed unmatched. The CDR3 length is 15 residues. The CDR3 region is CASSKPTGGGSPLHF. The CDR3 DNA follows: TGTGCCAGCAGCAAACCCACAGGGGGGGGTTCACCCCTCCACTTT.

This clone was seen a single time. The V call is TRBV30, the J call TRBJ1-1; no reliable D call. V was cut by 4 bases and J by 0 bases, with 3 bases left in between. Germline loops: CDR1 GTSNPN, CDR2 SVGIG (reference sequence). The length of the CDR3 is 11 residues. The CDR3 DNA follows: TGTGCCTGGACTCTGAACACTGAAGCTTTCTTT. Translated: CAWTLNTEAFF.

This chain connects TRBV19 to TRBJ2-3, with 8 bases fitting TRBD2. This CDR3 has 15 residues. V trimming: 5 bases; J trimming: 4 bases; junction bases outside the gene matches: 8. CDR1 LNHDA and CDR2 SQIVND come from the germline V gene (reference sequence). The CDR3 region is CASSYGSGGPDTQYF. The DNA of the CDR3 is TGTGCCAGTAGTTATGGATCGGGGGGGCCAGATACGCAGTATTTT.

J is TRBJ1-4 and V is TRBV25-1; 9 bases line up with TRBD1. Germline V lookup: CDR1 MGHDK, CDR2 SYGVNS. The CDR3 runs 14 residues. With 4 bases clipped from V and 8 bases from J, the junction kept 5 bases outside the gene matches. The CDR3 nucleotides read TGTGCCAGCAGTGTTGGGACAGGGAACGAAAAACTGTTTTTT. Translated, it gives CASSVGTGNEKLFF.

The V gene is TRBV5-1, the J gene TRBJ2-2, with TRBD2 identical over 7 bases. V shed 0 bases, J shed 5 bases, and the junction held 7 bases outside the gene matches. Germline CDR1 reads SGHRS; CDR2 reads YFSETQ. The CDR3 loop spans 16 amino acids. The CDR3 spells CASSLGRGGFTGELFF. The CDR3 DNA reads as TGCGCCAGCAGCTTGGGGCGCGGGGGATTTACCGGGGAGCTGTTTTTT.

V is TRBV3-1 (or the pseudogene TRBV3-2) and J is TRBJ2-5, with 9 bases that match TRBD2. The J segment lost 1 base and the V segment lost 1 base, leaving 4 bases of the junction unmatched. Germline V CDR1 and CDR2: LGHDT, YNNKEL (reference sequence). The CDR3 spans 16 residues. In nucleotides, the CDR3 is TGTGCCAGCAGCCAAGGGGCTAGCGGGGTCCAAGAGACCCAGTACTTC. Translation gives CASSQGASGVQETQYF.

The chain joins TRBV18 to TRBJ2-7; perhaps TRBD2 as D (5 bases). CDR1 and CDR2 from the germline V gene are KGHSH and LQKENI. Trimming removed 4 bases from V and 0 bases from J, with 7 bases in between. This CDR3 is built from 13 residues. The CDR3 coding sequence is TGTGCCAGCTCACTACGGGACTCCTACGAGCAGTACTTC. Translation gives CASSLRDSYEQYF.

The chain has TRBV5-4 and TRBJ2-5; 11 bases fit TRBD2. The V and J ends lost 3 bases and 9 bases, in that order; junction bases with no gene match: 13. This CDR3 region has 16 residues. Germline values: CDR1 SGHNT, CDR2 YYREEE (reference sequence). CDR3 sequence: CASSYKGLAGGQAQYF. The CDR3 nucleotides read TGTGCCAGCAGCTATAAAGGACTAGCGGGTGGTCAGGCCCAGTACTTC.

J is TRBJ1-5 and V is TRBV19; the match to TRBD1 covers 12 bases. The ends lost 0 bases at V and 5 bases at J; junction bases unmatched: 5. CDR3 size: 17 residues. Germline lookup yields CDR1 LNHDA and CDR2 SQIVND (reference sequence). The CDR3 DNA follows: TGTGCCAGTAGTATAGAGCCCGGGACAGGGGGCGATCAGCCCCAGCATTTT. Translating it yields CASSIEPGTGGDQPQHF.

This chain joins TRBV5-1 and TRBJ2-1; 9 bases are shared with TRBD1. CDR1 is SGHRS and CDR2 is YFSETQ in the germline V gene. This CDR3 region has 15 residues. Germline trimming cut 4 bases from V and 4 bases from J; bases unmatched to any gene: 6. The CDR3 region is CASSGTGTGYNEQFF. As DNA, the CDR3 is TGCGCCAGCAGCGGAACCGGGACAGGGTACAATGAGCAGTTCTTC.